This record looks at one T cell receptor beta chain sequence and its context. Its antigen remains unknown. This sample stems from a study of graft-versus-host responses after intestinal transplantation. Study details: Those transplanted obtained multivisceral, liver-intestinal, or isolated intestinal grafts. Tacrolimus plus steroids were given to all recipients for roughly 3 years, preceded by anti-thymocyte globulin induction.

V dropped 10 bases and J dropped 0 bases, with 22 bases sitting between them. In germline, CDR1 is MDHEN, CDR2 SYDVKM. The length of the CDR3 is 17 residues. General study results and limits: Declining HvG levels early post-transplant were linked to peak circulating GvH clone levels.

Here immunoSEQ multiplex PCR was the method, and the copy in TCRdb shows in-frame clones only, minus some. The sample contains more than 100,000 clones, roughly 95% of which appear only once. The sample consisted of unstimulated CD8+ T cells sorted from spleen or lymph node cells, taken before intestinal transplant. The chain has TRBV28 and TRBJ1-3; D ambiguous. This TCR derives from a human donor who received an intestinal transplant. CDR3 sequence: CAIQVFTPSGSGNTIYF. The CDR3 bases are TGTGCCATACAAGTTTTCACCCCTAGCGGCTCTGGAAACACCATATATTTT.